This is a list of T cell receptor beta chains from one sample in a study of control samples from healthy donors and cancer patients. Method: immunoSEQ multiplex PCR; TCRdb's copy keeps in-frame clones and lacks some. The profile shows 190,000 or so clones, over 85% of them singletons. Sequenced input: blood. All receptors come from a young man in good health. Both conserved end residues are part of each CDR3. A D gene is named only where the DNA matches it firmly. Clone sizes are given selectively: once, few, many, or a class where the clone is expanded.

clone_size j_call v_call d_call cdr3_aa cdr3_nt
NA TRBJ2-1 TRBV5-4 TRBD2 CASSLATSGGGSWIF TGTGCCAGCAGCTTGGCTACTAGCGGGGGTGGGTCTTGGATCTTC
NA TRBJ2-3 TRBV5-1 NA CASSLSGPGGTDTQYF TGCGCCAGCAGCTTGTCTGGCCCCGGTGGCACAGATACGCAGTATTTT
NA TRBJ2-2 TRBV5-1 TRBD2 CASSLAAGGAGTGELFF TGCGCCAGCAGCTTGGCGGCGGGGGGCGCGGGGACCGGGGAGCTGTTTTTT
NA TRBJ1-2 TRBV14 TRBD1 CASSPWTGHGYTF TGTGCCAGCAGCCCGTGGACAGGGCACGGCTACACCTTC
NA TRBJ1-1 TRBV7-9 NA CASSLGQGRAFF TGTGCCAGCAGCTTAGGTCAGGGGAGGGCTTTCTTT
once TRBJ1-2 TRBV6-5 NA CATIEGQGVNGYTF TGTGCCACCATCGAAGGGCAGGGAGTTAATGGCTACACCTTC
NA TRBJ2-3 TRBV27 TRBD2 CASSIKRGFTDTQYF TGTGCCAGCAGTATCAAGCGGGGGTTCACAGATACGCAGTATTTT
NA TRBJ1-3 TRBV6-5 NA CASSTRRGYGNTIYF TGTGCCAGCTCGACGAGGAGGGGTTACGGGAACACCATATATTTT
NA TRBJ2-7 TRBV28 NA CASSPVSTGLEVSYEQYF TGTGCCAGCAGTCCTGTCTCTACAGGGCTCGAAGTGTCCTACGAGCAGTACTTC
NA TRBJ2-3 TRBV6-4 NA CASSVQGGEDTQYF TGTGCCAGCAGTGTCCAGGGCGGAGAAGATACGCAGTATTTT
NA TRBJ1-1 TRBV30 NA CAWSVLSVSREAFF TGTGCCTGGAGTGTGTTGAGTGTTTCGAGGGAAGCTTTCTTT
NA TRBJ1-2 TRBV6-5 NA CASGQGINYGYTF TGTGCCAGCGGGCAGGGGATTAACTATGGCTACACCTTC
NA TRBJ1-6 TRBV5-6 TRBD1 CASSLRGTVDSPLHF TGTGCCAGCAGCTTGCGGGGGACAGTAGATTCACCCCTCCACTTT
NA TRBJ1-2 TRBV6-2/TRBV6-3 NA CASSWSQTGNYGYTF TGTGCCAGCAGTTGGAGCCAGACAGGAAACTATGGCTACACCTTC
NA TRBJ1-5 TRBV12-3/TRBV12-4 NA CASSTGWQPQHF TGTGCCAGCAGTACAGGGTGGCAGCCCCAGCATTTT
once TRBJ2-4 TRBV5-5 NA CASSQTGLKGIQYF TGTGCCAGCAGCCAGACAGGCCTCAAGGGCATTCAGTACTTC
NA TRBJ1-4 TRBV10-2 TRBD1 CASSGTGAVNEKLFF TGCGCCAGCAGTGGAACAGGGGCGGTTAATGAAAAACTGTTTTTT
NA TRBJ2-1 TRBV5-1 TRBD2 CASSTERAGGLYNEQFF TGCGCCAGCAGCACGGAAAGGGCGGGGGGGCTCTACAATGAGCAGTTCTTC
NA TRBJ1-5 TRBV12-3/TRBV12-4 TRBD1 CASSRTGDQPQHF TGTGCCAGCAGCCGGACAGGGGATCAGCCCCAGCATTTT
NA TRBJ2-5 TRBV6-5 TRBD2 CASSLAGAETQYF TGTGCCAGCAGTCTAGCGGGGGCTGAGACCCAGTACTTC
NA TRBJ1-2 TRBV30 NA CAWSVLGGLGYTF TGTGCCTGGAGTGTACTAGGAGGGTTAGGCTACACCTTC
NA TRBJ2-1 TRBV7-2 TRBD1 CASSLETGWDNEQFF TGTGCCAGCAGCTTAGAGACAGGGTGGGACAATGAGCAGTTCTTC
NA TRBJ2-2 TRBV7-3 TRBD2 CASSPGGDKGTGELFF TGTGCCAGCAGCCCGGGGGGTGATAAGGGCACCGGGGAGCTGTTTTTT
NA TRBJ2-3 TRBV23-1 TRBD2 CASLPREGGHHTQYF TGCGCCAGTCTTCCACGGGAGGGGGGACACCATACGCAGTATTTT
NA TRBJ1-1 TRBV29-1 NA CSVGQPNTEAFF TGCAGCGTTGGACAGCCGAACACTGAAGCTTTCTTT
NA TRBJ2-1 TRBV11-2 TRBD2 CASSLRAGGTYNEQFF TGTGCCAGCAGCTTAAGAGCGGGGGGGACCTACAATGAGCAGTTCTTC
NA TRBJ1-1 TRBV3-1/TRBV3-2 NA CASSQLDANTEAFF TGTGCCAGCAGCCAACTTGACGCGAACACTGAAGCTTTCTTT
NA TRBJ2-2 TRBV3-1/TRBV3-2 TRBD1 CASSQGQGAGTGELFF TGTGCCAGCAGCCAAGGACAGGGGGCCGGCACCGGGGAGCTGTTTTTT
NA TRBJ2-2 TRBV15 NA CATSRDKGEELFF TGTGCCACCAGCAGGGATAAGGGCGAGGAGCTGTTTTTT
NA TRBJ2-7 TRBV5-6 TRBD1 CASSRTGDYEQYF TGTGCCAGCAGCCGGACAGGGGACTACGAGCAGTACTTC
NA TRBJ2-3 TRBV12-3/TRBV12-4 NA CASSFPGDTQYF TGTGCCAGCAGTTTCCCCGGGGATACGCAGTATTTT
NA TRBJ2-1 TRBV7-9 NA CASTILGDEQFF TGTGCCAGCACCATTCTGGGTGATGAGCAGTTCTTC
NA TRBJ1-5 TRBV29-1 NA CSASGLGGQPQHF TGCAGCGCTTCAGGGCTGGGAGGACAGCCCCAGCATTTT
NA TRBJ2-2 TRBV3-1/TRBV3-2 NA CASSPRPAGTGELFF TGTGCCAGCAGCCCCCGACCGGCTGGGACCGGGGAGCTGTTTTTT
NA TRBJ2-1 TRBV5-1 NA CASSLEDGGNNEQFF TGCGCCAGCAGCTTGGAAGATGGCGGTAACAATGAGCAGTTCTTC
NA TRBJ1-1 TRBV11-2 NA CASSLESGFLEAFF TGTGCCAGCAGCTTAGAATCAGGGTTCCTTGAAGCTTTCTTT
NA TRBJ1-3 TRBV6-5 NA CASTPASSGNTIYF TGTGCCAGCACCCCCGCGAGCTCTGGAAACACCATATATTTT
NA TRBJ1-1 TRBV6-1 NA CASSELGGTGTEAFF TGTGCCAGCAGTGAACTTGGGGGAACGGGCACTGAAGCTTTCTTT